This is a list of T cell receptor beta chains from one sample in a study of Ad26.COV2.S vaccination and SARS-CoV-2 variants. The repertoire was sequenced with immunoSEQ multiplex PCR; TCRdb's copy has only in-frame clones and lacks some. The table shows fewer than 500,000 clones, with 80% to 95% occurring only once. This sample comprised peripheral blood, obtained in a trial of Ad26.COV2.S vaccine versus placebo. These receptors were taken from a person between 18 and 60 years old who received the Ad26.COV2.S COVID-19 vaccine or a placebo. Both conserved end residues are trimmed from each CDR3. Size tells how often a clone was seen (once, few, many) or the class of an expanded clone, and some rows leave it out.

v_call	clone_size	j_call	cdr3_length	cdr3_aa
TRBV4-3	-	TRBJ1-6	14	ASSQDPGRRNSPLH
TRBV4-1	-	TRBJ2-2	12	ASSHLRDTGELF
TRBV20-1	-	TRBJ2-3	9	SAERADTQY
TRBV6-5	-	TRBJ2-7	14	ASSYGHPGQHYEQY
TRBV6-2/TRBV6-3	-	TRBJ2-7	12	ASSSRTDYYEQY
TRBV7-9	few	TRBJ1-6	14	ASSLAGTGYGSPLH
TRBV6-5	-	TRBJ1-6	13	ASSYLRVQNSPLH
TRBV12-3/TRBV12-4	-	TRBJ2-3	11	ASSPLDQGTQY
TRBV9	-	TRBJ2-7	13	ASSVLAGGPYEQY
TRBV7-3	-	TRBJ1-1	12	ASSLEAKNTEAF
TRBV19	-	TRBJ2-3	15	ASSMIPGAPTTDTQY
TRBV30	once	TRBJ2-1	12	AWVLGAGNNEQF
TRBV15	-	TRBJ2-3	11	ATSGNQRDTQY
TRBV6-2/TRBV6-3	-	TRBJ2-5	12	ASSYRDRGETQY
TRBV25-1	-	TRBJ2-7	10	ASSPTGVEQY
TRBV2	few	TRBJ1-1	9	ASSSTSEAF
TRBV6-2/TRBV6-3	-	TRBJ2-6	13	ASSLDPSGANVLT
TRBV7-9	-	TRBJ1-5	11	ASSLGVTQPQH
TRBV3-1/TRBV3-2	-	TRBJ2-7	13	ASSQRGRETYEQY
TRBV6-2/TRBV6-3	-	TRBJ2-1	15	ASSYLGGTGGYYEQF
TRBV15	-	TRBJ2-7	15	ATSRDRLLAGKYEQY
TRBV29-1	-	TRBJ2-1	13	SAGLAGGLGDEQF
TRBV9	-	TRBJ2-1	17	ASSVGGTGAQVRYNEQF
TRBV5-4	-	TRBJ2-2	12	ASSLGPMGGELF
TRBV10-3	once	TRBJ2-3	14	AISGNTGSRTDTQY
TRBV6-6	few	TRBJ1-5	12	ASSYVGGNQPQH
TRBV4-1	-	TRBJ2-7	15	ASSQVRAGMYGDEQY
TRBV19	-	TRBJ1-5	12	ASSIQGGDQPQH
TRBV3-1/TRBV3-2	-	TRBJ2-3	13	ASSQTPRGRDTQY
TRBV6-2/TRBV6-3	-	TRBJ2-7	12	ASSQSGTGREQY
TRBV6-1	-	TRBJ1-1	11	ASSERVNTEAF
TRBV5-5	-	TRBJ1-2	10	ASSWDGYGYT
TRBV28	-	TRBJ2-7	13	ASSLLTRGSYEQY
TRBV15	-	TRBJ2-3	9	ATSGGYTQY
TRBV18	-	TRBJ2-3	12	ASSPLQGADTQY
TRBV9	-	TRBJ2-1	14	ASSARTGYPYNEQF
TRBV7-2	-	TRBJ1-4	13	ASSLEGLFNEKLF